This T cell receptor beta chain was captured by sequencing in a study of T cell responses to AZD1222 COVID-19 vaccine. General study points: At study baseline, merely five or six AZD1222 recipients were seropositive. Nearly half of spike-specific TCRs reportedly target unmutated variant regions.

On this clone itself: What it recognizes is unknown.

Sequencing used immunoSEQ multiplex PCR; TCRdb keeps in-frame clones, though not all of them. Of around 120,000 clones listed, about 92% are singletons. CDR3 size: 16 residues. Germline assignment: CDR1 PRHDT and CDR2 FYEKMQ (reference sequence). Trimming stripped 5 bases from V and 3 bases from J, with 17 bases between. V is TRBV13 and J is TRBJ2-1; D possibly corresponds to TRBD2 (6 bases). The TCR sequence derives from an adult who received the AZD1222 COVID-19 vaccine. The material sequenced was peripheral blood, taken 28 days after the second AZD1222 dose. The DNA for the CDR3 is TGTGCCAGCAGCCCAGCGTCAGCGGGTTACTACAATGAGCAGTTCTTC. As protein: CASSPASAGYYNEQFF.